These 26 T cell receptor beta chains were all obtained from the same sample, sequenced in a study of shared clonotypes between healthy human individuals (dated by TCRdb to about 2020). Library construction relied on the immunoSEQ multiplex PCR assay. TCRdb limited this immuneACCESS table to in-frame rearrangements with V and J called. A share of clones is missing; checked studies link under half to unresolved V genes, and the rest is unexplained. This sample gives roughly 1.4 million clones in total; about 98.5% of them show up just once. The top ten constitute 0.3% to 0.45% of the sample. The sequenced material came from naive CD4+ T cells sorted from blood. The sample's cell subset or site label is to be understood as: CD45RA+ positively selected. These receptor sequences come from a man between 25 and 39 years old in good health.

V is TRBV6-1 and J is TRBJ2-7; the D is unclear. V shed 2 bases and J shed 6 bases, with 17 bases lying between them. Germline V gives CDR1 MNHNS, CDR2 SASEGT. The CDR3 has 15 amino acids. Here the CDR3 reads CASSEMLSPSGEQYF. CDR3 nucleotide sequence: TGTGCCAGCAGTGAAATGCTGAGCCCTTCAGGCGAGCAGTACTTC.

Comment on this clone: This sample includes further DNA sequences coding for the same CDR3. For the CDR3, the DNA is TGTGCCAGCAGTCTGGGGGACCCTGGGGCCAACGTCCTGACTTTC. Amino acids: CASSLGDPGANVLTF. This rearrangement joins TRBV7-9 to TRBJ2-6; D assignment may be TRBD1 or TRBD2 (5 bases each). Germline V lookup: CDR1 SEHNR, CDR2 FQNEAQ (reference sequence). Trimming took off 6 bases at V and 2 bases at J, with 11 bases between the two ends. The CDR3 is 15 residues long.

J is TRBJ1-4 and V is TRBV7-9, with a weak D call TRBD1 (5 bases). This CDR3 has 15 residues. With 4 bases removed from V and 0 bases from J, the gap between germline ends came to 9 bases. Germline V gene lookup returns CDR1 SEHNR and CDR2 FQNEAQ (reference sequence). CDR3 sequence: CASSSWDPTNEKLFF. In DNA form, the CDR3 reads TGTGCCAGCAGCTCGTGGGACCCAACTAATGAAAAACTGTTTTTT.

The chain has TRBV30 and TRBJ2-1, with TRBD2 as a possible D gene (5 bases). The CDR3 runs to 14 residues. V was trimmed by 1 base and J by 7 bases, leaving 14 bases between them. Looked up from germline, CDR1 is GTSNPN and CDR2 is SVGIG (reference sequence). The CDR3 is CAWSGLHRFNEQFF. For the CDR3, the DNA is TGTGCCTGGAGTGGACTACATAGGTTTAATGAGCAGTTCTTC.

V and J are TRBV21-1 and TRBJ2-7; the D segment call TRBD1 is taken from the table without a DNA check. TRBV21-1 is a pseudogene segment. The CDR3 runs 17 residues. CDR3 nucleotides: TGTGCCAGCAGCAAAACTTCTCCGACAGGATCGGGTGATGGTCAGTACTTC. It is translated as CASSKTSPTGSGDGQYF.

V and J are TRBV28 and TRBJ1-4, with D possibly being TRBD1 (5 bases). The CDR3 runs to 15 residues. Trimming took off 1 base at V and 5 bases at J, with 11 bases between the two ends. Germline V CDR1 and CDR2: MDHEN, SYDVKM. CDR3 nucleotides: TGTGCCAGCAGTTTATTGCCCTGGGGGAATGAAAAACTGTTTTTT. Its protein product is CASSLLPWGNEKLFF.

The V gene is TRBV28, the J gene TRBJ2-5; D ambiguous. The germline CDR1 and CDR2 sequences are MDHEN and SYDVKM. CDR3 length: 15 residues. The V end lost 5 bases, the J end lost 2 bases, and 15 bases lay between the germline ends. The CDR3 sequence: CASSRTRGRQETQYF. The DNA for the CDR3 is TGTGCCAGCAGTCGTACTCGAGGCAGACAAGAGACCCAGTACTTC.

V usage is TRBV19 and J usage is TRBJ2-1; D is possibly TRBD2 (7 bases). Germline V gene data show CDR1 as LNHDA and CDR2 as SQIVND (reference sequence). The V and J ends lost 7 bases and 6 bases respectively, with 16 bases between them. CDR3 length equals 14 residues. The CDR3 bases are TGTGCCAGTATGGTTTTTCGGGGGGCCAATGAGCAGTTCTTC. This translates into CASMVFRGANEQFF.

The rearrangement joins TRBV28 to TRBJ2-3; no clear D gene. Germline-derived CDR1 and CDR2 are MDHEN and SYDVKM. CDR3 length: 15 residues. V was shortened by 2 bases and J by 0 bases, with 9 bases between the two germline ends. The CDR3 DNA sequence: TGTGCCAGCAGTTTAGTTCCTAGAAGCACAGATACGCAGTATTTT. This codes for CASSLVPRSTDTQYF. Full variable domain (missing parts from reference TRBV28 and TRBJ2-3): DVKVTQSSRYLVKRTGEKVFLECVQDMDHENMFWYRQDPGLGLRLIYFSYDVKMKEKGDIPEGYSVSREKKERFSLILESASTNQTSMYLCASSLVPRSTDTQYFGPGTRLTVL.

This chain connects TRBV28 to TRBJ2-7; TRBD1 agrees at 10 bases. The germline V gene has CDR1 MDHEN and CDR2 SYDVKM. V shed 2 bases and J 4 bases; nucleotides not matched to a gene: 8. The CDR3 covers 16 residues. CDR3 residues: CASSLLVGQGEYEQYF. For the CDR3, the DNA is TGTGCCAGCAGTTTACTGGTCGGACAGGGGGAATACGAGCAGTACTTC.

The chain joins TRBV4-2 to TRBJ2-3; 8 positions match TRBD2. There are 17 residues in the CDR3. Germline V gene lookup returns CDR1 LGHNA and CDR2 YNFKEQ. J gave up 4 bases and V 4 bases, and 13 bases lay outside the gene matches. The CDR3 DNA reads as TGTGCCAGCAGCCTCCGAGCACGGGAGGGCCGGGCAGATACGCAGTATTTT. Translation: CASSLRAREGRADTQYF.

The chain carries TRBV5-4 and TRBJ2-1; 11 bases agree with TRBD2. V trimming: 2 bases; J trimming: 3 bases; junction bases outside the gene matches: 4. CDR1 is SGHNT and CDR2 is YYREEE in the germline V gene (reference sequence). The CDR3 runs 16 residues. The DNA of the CDR3 is TGTGCCAGCAGCTTCTCCGGGACTAGCGGCTACAATGAGCAGTTCTTC. As protein: CASSFSGTSGYNEQFF.

The rearrangement links TRBV27 to TRBJ1-1, with a tentative D call TRBD1 (5 bases). V lost 6 bases and J lost 3, with 17 bases in between. Germline lookup yields CDR1 MNHEY and CDR2 SMNVEV (reference sequence). The CDR3 runs 15 residues. This chain's CDR3 is CASRLGGERHTEAFF. The CDR3 DNA follows: TGTGCCAGCAGACTAGGAGGGGAGCGCCACACTGAAGCTTTCTTT.

V is TRBV19 and J is TRBJ2-1; 8 positions match TRBD2. Looked up from germline, CDR1 is LNHDA and CDR2 is SQIVND (reference sequence). The ends lost 3 bases at V and 6 bases at J; junction bases unmatched: 7. The CDR3 runs 15 residues. CDR3 sequence: CASSIGREGFNEQFF. CDR3 DNA: TGTGCCAGTAGTATCGGACGGGAGGGATTCAATGAGCAGTTCTTC.

The gene calls are TRBV5-1 and TRBJ2-7; the match to TRBD1 covers 7 bases. Germline CDR1 reads SGHRS; CDR2 reads YFSETQ. The V and J ends lost 4 bases and 2 bases, in that order; junction bases with no gene match: 6. The CDR3 length is 14 residues. The CDR3 sequence: CASSIGDRAYEQYF. In DNA form, the CDR3 reads TGCGCCAGCAGCATTGGGGACAGAGCCTACGAGCAGTACTTC.

This clone was seen a single time. The chain combines TRBV7-9 with TRBJ1-1; 7 bases are shared with TRBD1. The CDR3 is 17 amino acids. Looked up from germline, CDR1 is SEHNR and CDR2 is FQNEAQ (reference sequence). Trimming at V came to 11 bases and at J to 4 bases, leaving 22 bases not matched to a gene. The CDR3 DNA reads TGTGCCGCAGAAGTTAAAAAAACAGGGGCTTTAGGCACTGAAGCTTTCTTT. Translated, it gives CAAEVKKTGALGTEAFF.

V is TRBV12-2 and J is TRBJ2-7; the table calls TRBD1, which could not be checked here. TRBV12-2 is an annotated pseudogene. CDR3 length: 17 amino acids. The CDR3 bases are TGTGCAAGTCGCTCGAGCGAACCGGGACAGAATTCCTACGAGCAGTACTTC. It translates to CASRSSEPGQNSYEQYF.

The chain couples TRBV7-2 to TRBJ2-1; D is unclear. Germline assignment: CDR1 SGHTA and CDR2 FQGNSA. The CDR3 spans 14 residues. V lost 2 bases and J lost 3, with 8 bases in between. In DNA, the CDR3 is TGTGCCAGCAGCTTACTAGTGGGCTACAATGAGCAGTTCTTC. The encoded protein is CASSLLVGYNEQFF.

This chain joins TRBV7-3 and TRBJ2-7, with D hard to call. V was shortened by 3 bases and J by 0 bases, with 12 bases between the two germline ends. Germline values: CDR1 SGHTA, CDR2 FQGTGA. CDR3 length: 15 amino acids. This chain's CDR3 is CASSLTPGPSYEQYF. The CDR3, as DNA: TGTGCCAGCAGCTTGACCCCCGGACCCTCCTACGAGCAGTACTTC.

This CDR3 reads CASSFFPGASYEQYF. The CDR3 region has the DNA TGTGCCAGCAGCTTTTTTCCAGGGGCCTCCTACGAGCAGTACTTC. The chain joins TRBV5-6 to TRBJ2-7; D perhaps matches TRBD1 (6 bases). This CDR3 is built from 15 residues. Trimming pared 2 bases from V and 0 bases from J, leaving 12 bases between. Germline V gene sequence: CDR1 SGHDT, CDR2 YYEEEE.

This sequence joins TRBV7-6 and TRBJ2-1; TRBD1 matches 8 bases. The V gene's germline CDR1 is SGHVS and CDR2 FNYEAQ. The CDR3 is made up of 14 amino acids. V was pared by 5 bases and J by 9 bases, with 9 bases of the junction left unmatched. CDR3 region: CASSTRTGKAEQFF. The CDR3, as DNA: TGTGCCAGCAGCACGCGGACAGGGAAGGCTGAGCAGTTCTTC.

V is TRBV6-1 and J is TRBJ2-7; 7 bases align to TRBD2. V shed 8 bases and J 1 base; nucleotides not matched to a gene: 8. Germline CDR1 MNHNS, CDR2 SASEGT. The CDR3 loop spans 14 amino acids. The CDR3 here is CASLISGGSYEQYF. The CDR3 region has the DNA TGTGCCAGCTTAATCTCGGGAGGATCCTACGAGCAGTACTTC.

The table lists this clone with a count of one. This sequence joins TRBV9 and TRBJ1-1; 8 bases are a match to TRBD1. The CDR3 totals 18 residues. V dropped 0 bases and J dropped 0; count of bases not matched to a gene: 10. Germline lookup yields CDR1 SGDLS and CDR2 YYNGEE. The CDR3: CASSVAAPQGVMNTEAFF. CDR3 sequence (DNA): TGTGCCAGCAGCGTAGCGGCCCCACAGGGGGTGATGAACACTGAAGCTTTCTTT.

The chain carries TRBV5-1 and TRBJ1-1, with TRBD1 as a possible D gene (5 bases). Germline V gene lookup returns CDR1 SGHRS and CDR2 YFSETQ. The CDR3 loop spans 13 amino acids. V lost 4 bases to trimming and J lost 11 bases, with 18 bases between them. CDR3 in amino acids: CASSPGRQGRAFF. CDR3 DNA: TGCGCCAGCAGCCCCGGTCGTCAGGGCAGGGCTTTCTTT.

V is TRBV10-3 and J is TRBJ2-7; D is undetermined. CDR3 length: 15 residues. Germline assignment: CDR1 ENHRY and CDR2 SYGVKD. Between the trimmed V and J ends, which lost 7 bases and 0 bases, there was a span of 16 bases. The CDR3 coding sequence is TGTGCCATCACTTCCTCGGCCGCTAGCTCCTACGAGCAGTACTTC. Amino acid sequence: CAITSSAASSYEQYF.

The chain couples TRBV11-3 to TRBJ2-7; the D call may be TRBD1 or TRBD2 (5 bases each). CDR1 is SGHNT and CDR2 is YENEEA in the germline V gene. The CDR3 sequence is 14 residues long. V was clipped by 5 bases and J by 5 bases, with 16 bases between them. Written as DNA, the CDR3 is TGTGCCAGCAGCGTAGGAGGCAGGGTGCACGAGCAGTACTTC. Protein: CASSVGGRVHEQYF.